These 24 T cell receptor beta chains were sequenced from one sample in a study of blood T cell repertoires in COVID-19. The protocol was immunoSEQ multiplex PCR, while the TCRdb copy is restricted to in-frame clones and leaves out a portion. The sample carries approximately 350,000 clones, 83% recorded once. The source material was peripheral blood. All receptors derive from a man aged 25-45 years with active or convalescent COVID-19.

V is TRBV7-3 and J is TRBJ2-6, with 8 bases that match TRBD2. The CDR3 length is 18 residues. V shed 4 bases, J shed 2 bases, and the junction held 10 bases outside the gene matches. The germline V gene has CDR1 SGHTA and CDR2 FQGTGA. The CDR3 DNA follows: TGTGCCAGCAGCTCATTACCCGGGAGGGGAACTGGGGCCAACGTCCTGACTTTC. Encoded protein: CASSSLPGRGTGANVLTF.

The chain combines TRBV5-1 with TRBJ1-4, with 7 bases fitting TRBD1. The V gene end was trimmed by 2 bases and the J gene end by 7 bases; junction bases not matched to a gene: 5. The CDR3 covers 14 residues. Germline CDR1 reads SGHRS; CDR2 reads YFSETQ. CDR3 DNA sequence: TGCGCCAGCAGCTTAGAGGGGGCTATTGAAAAACTGTTTTTT. It codes for CASSLEGAIEKLFF.

The chain couples TRBV7-9 to TRBJ2-1; TRBD1 might be the D (6 bases). The V gene's germline CDR1 is SEHNR and CDR2 FQNEAQ (reference sequence). This CDR3 spans 15 amino acids. The V gene lost 2 bases and the J gene lost 7 bases, with 15 bases spanning the gap. The CDR3: CASSLLRGSWNEQFF. CDR3 nucleotides: TGTGCCAGCAGCTTACTCAGGGGAAGTTGGAATGAGCAGTTCTTC.

This sequence joins TRBV9 and TRBJ1-1; D unclear. Germline CDR1 SGDLS, CDR2 YYNGEE. This CDR3 is 13 amino acids long. Trimming left V 0 bases short and J 4 bases short, with 7 bases between. CDR3 protein: CASSVAQFTEAFF. The CDR3 region has the DNA TGTGCCAGCAGCGTAGCACAGTTCACTGAAGCTTTCTTT.

Concerning this clone: A read error may produce the germline difference seen at one junction end. J is TRBJ1-5 and V is TRBV7-6; 7 positions agree with TRBD1. The length of the CDR3 is 15 residues. Per the germline V gene, CDR1 is SGHVS and CDR2 is FNYEAQ. Here the CDR3 DNA reads TGTGCCAGCAGGTTAGGGGACAGTCCTAATCAGCCCCAGCATTTT. It yields the protein CASRLGDSPNQPQHF.

CDR3 protein: CASSRQTGDTEAFF. As DNA, the CDR3 is TGTGCCAGCAGCCGTCAGACAGGCGACACTGAAGCTTTCTTT. This chain links TRBV6-5 with TRBJ1-1, with D possibly matching TRBD1 (6 bases). With 6 bases removed from V and 3 bases from J, the gap between germline ends came to 14 bases. Germline assignment: CDR1 MNHEY and CDR2 SVGAGI. The CDR3 consists of 14 residues.

The V call is TRBV4-3, the J call TRBJ1-4; D ambiguous. V was trimmed by 0 bases and J by 6 bases, leaving 8 bases between them. Germline CDR1 and CDR2: LGHNA and YSLEER. CDR3 size: 14 residues. The CDR3 sequence: CASSQDAGYEKLFF. Here the CDR3 DNA reads TGCGCCAGCAGCCAAGATGCCGGGTATGAAAAACTGTTTTTT.

This sequence joins TRBV28 and TRBJ1-4; a possible D gene is TRBD1 (5 bases). CDR1 and CDR2 from the germline V gene are MDHEN and SYDVKM. Trimming stripped 6 bases from V and 8 bases from J, with 10 bases between. The CDR3 extends over 12 amino acids. CDR3 loop: CASSSQEEKLFF. The DNA of the CDR3 is TGTGCCAGCAGCTCACAGGAGGAAAAACTGTTTTTT.

CDR3 residues: CASSSGQDTEAFF. For the CDR3, the DNA is TGTGCCAGCAGCTCGGGACAGGACACTGAAGCTTTCTTT. The genes are TRBV11-2 and TRBJ1-1; 8 positions match TRBD1. This CDR3 is built from 13 residues. The V gene end was trimmed by 4 bases and the J gene end by 3 bases; junction bases not matched to a gene: 1. The V gene's germline CDR1 is SGHAT and CDR2 FQNNGV. Full variable domain (rest looked up from reference TRBV11-2 and TRBJ1-1): EAGVAQSPRYKIIEKRQSVAFWCNPISGHATLYWYQQILGQGPKLLIQFQNNGVVDDSQLPKDRFSAERLKGVDSTLKIQPAKLEDSAVYLCASSSGQDTEAFFGQGTRLTVV.

The rearrangement links TRBV9 to TRBJ2-3; D is possibly TRBD1 (5 bases). This CDR3 has 12 residues. The germline CDR1 and CDR2 sequences are SGDLS and YYNGEE. V was pared by 3 bases and J by 7 bases, with 9 bases between. The CDR3 coding sequence is TGTGCCAGCAGCGGTACAGGATATACGCAGTATTTT. It is translated as CASSGTGYTQYF.

This sequence joins TRBV5-6 and TRBJ2-7; D gene uncertain. This CDR3 is built from 12 residues. Trimming left V 1 base short and J 7 bases short, with 9 bases between. Germline values: CDR1 SGHDT, CDR2 YYEEEE. The CDR3 sequence: CASSLSWAEQYF. The CDR3 region has the DNA TGTGCCAGCAGCTTGAGCTGGGCAGAGCAGTACTTC.

In this sample, this clone turned up once. The sample holds other DNA sequences that translate to the same CDR3. The rearrangement uses TRBV5-4 and TRBJ2-7; 7 bases match TRBD1. The CDR3 is made up of 14 amino acids. CDR1 is SGHNT and CDR2 is YYREEE in the germline V gene (reference sequence). V shed 0 bases, J shed 4 bases, and the junction held 4 bases outside the gene matches. Here the CDR3 reads CASSLVGGGYEQYF. The DNA of the CDR3 is TGTGCCAGCAGCTTGGTAGGGGGCGGGTACGAGCAGTACTTC.

This chain's CDR3 is CASSMARVANEKLFF. CDR3 nucleotide sequence: TGTGCCAGCAGCATGGCCAGGGTGGCTAATGAAAAACTGTTTTTT. The gene calls are TRBV5-6 and TRBJ1-4, with a possible D match to TRBD1 (5 bases). Germline lookup yields CDR1 SGHDT and CDR2 YYEEEE. The CDR3 spans 15 residues. V was clipped by 4 bases and J by 3 bases, with 13 bases between them.

J is TRBJ1-2 and V is TRBV28; 10 bases line up with TRBD1. The trim removed 5 bases at V and 3 bases at J, leaving 9 bases unmatched. In germline, CDR1 is MDHEN, CDR2 SYDVKM. The CDR3 covers 16 residues. CDR3 sequence: CASSHGQGELYYGYTF. CDR3 nucleotides: TGTGCCAGCAGTCACGGACAGGGGGAATTGTACTATGGCTACACCTTC.

This chain uses TRBV7-2 with TRBJ1-5; 9 bases agree with TRBD1. Losses at the gene ends were 6 bases for V and 11 bases for J; bases not matched to a gene: 5. Germline loops: CDR1 SGHTA, CDR2 FQGNSA. This CDR3 has 12 residues. The CDR3 loop reads CASSRDRGTQHF. The CDR3, as DNA: TGTGCCAGCAGTCGCGACAGGGGGACCCAGCATTTT. Variable domain in full (rest from reference TRBV7-2 and TRBJ1-5): GAGVSQSPSNKVTEKGKDVELRCDPISGHTALYWYRQSLGQGLEFLIYFQGNSAPDKSGLPSDRFSAERTGGSVSTLTIQRTQQEDSAVYLCASSRDRGTQHFGDGTRLSIL.

This chain links TRBV29-1 with TRBJ1-1, with D possibly being TRBD1 (6 bases). The V gene lost 2 bases and the J gene lost 5 bases, with 12 bases spanning the gap. CDR1 is SQVTM and CDR2 is ANQGSEA in the germline V gene. The CDR3 runs to 13 residues. Written as DNA, the CDR3 is TGCAGCGTTGAAAGCAGGGGTGAAACTGAAGCTTTCTTT. Translated, it gives CSVESRGETEAFF.

This chain joins TRBV5-1 and TRBJ2-1; 10 bases align to TRBD1. The CDR3 contains 15 residues. Germline CDR1 reads SGHRS; CDR2 reads YFSETQ. The V segment lost 4 bases and the J segment 6 bases; nucleotides outside the gene matches: 7. The CDR3, as DNA: TGCGCCAGCAGCCTGACAGGGGGCAAAGGCAATGAGCAGTTCTTC. This translates into CASSLTGGKGNEQFF.

V usage is TRBV18 and J usage is TRBJ1-3; 7 bases line up with TRBD1. V lost 3 bases and J lost 0; bases outside the gene matches: 5. The CDR3 sequence is 16 residues long. Germline lookup yields CDR1 KGHSH and CDR2 LQKENI. DNA of the CDR3: TGTGCCAGCTCACCTGGACAGGTGAGCTCTGGAAACACCATATATTTT. As protein: CASSPGQVSSGNTIYF.

V is TRBV9 and J is TRBJ1-1, with D possibly TRBD1 on 6 matching bases. The length of the CDR3 is 17 residues. Germline lookup yields CDR1 SGDLS and CDR2 YYNGEE. V was pared by 4 bases and J by 0 bases, with 19 bases between. CDR3 nucleotide sequence: TGTGCCAGCAGCCGAGGGGGGGGCGAGGAGCTGAACACTGAAGCTTTCTTT. The encoded protein is CASSRGGGEELNTEAFF.

This clone was counted only a few times. This chain links TRBV20-1 with TRBJ2-3; no definite D call. Trimming took 3 bases from V and 8 from J, leaving 6 bases between them. The germline CDR1 and CDR2 sequences are DFQATT and SNEGSKA (reference sequence). The CDR3 is 10 amino acids. For the CDR3, the DNA is TGCAGTGCTAGCCCCCTTACGCAGTATTTT. Its protein is CSASPLTQYF.

The V call is TRBV6-2 or TRBV6-3, the J call TRBJ1-5, with no clear D. The CDR3 sequence is 12 residues long. In germline, CDR1 is MNHEY, CDR2 SVGEGT. The V end was cut by 6 bases, the J end by 4 bases, with 7 bases between. Here the CDR3 DNA reads TGTGCCAGCAGCGAGGATAATCAGCCCCAGCATTTT. It encodes CASSEDNQPQHF.

The rearrangement joins TRBV4-2 to TRBJ2-7, with a weak D call TRBD1 (7 bases). The CDR3 runs to 15 residues. V was clipped by 4 bases and J by 2 bases, with 15 bases between them. The germline gives CDR1 LGHNA, CDR2 YNFKEQ. CDR3 protein: CASSPQGEVTYEQYF. The CDR3 DNA is TGTGCCAGCAGCCCTCAGGGGGAGGTTACCTACGAGCAGTACTTC.

This clone occurred a few times. The J gene is TRBJ1-5, the V gene TRBV4-1; 7 nucleotides align to TRBD1. This CDR3 is built from 15 residues. V shed 0 bases and J 5 bases; nucleotides not matched to a gene: 4. Germline CDR1 and CDR2: MGHRA and YSYEKL. The CDR3 bases are TGCGCCAGCAGCCAAGATCGAGGGGGCGATCAGCCCCAGCATTTT. The encoded protein is CASSQDRGGDQPQHF.

This sequence joins TRBV3-1 (or the pseudogene TRBV3-2) and TRBJ2-1, with 7 bases that match TRBD2. The CDR3 consists of 15 residues. Looked up from germline, CDR1 is LGHDT and CDR2 is YNNKEL (reference sequence). Germline trimming cut 2 bases from V and 3 bases from J; bases unmatched to any gene: 4. The CDR3 nucleotides read TGTGCCAGCAGCCAACCCTTAGCGGGCTACAATGAGCAGTTCTTC. Its translation is CASSQPLAGYNEQFF.